The 18 T cell receptor beta chains below were found in one sample sequenced in a study of response to subunit inactivated influenza vaccine listed by TCRdb under 2018. Libraries were constructed by RT-PCR. These reads were obtained on an Illumina HiSeq 2500. TCRdb reran the public reads through fastp at Q25 and MiXCR, keeping productive beta chains. Rows are unified per CDR3 protein, each entry keeping the most common DNA and genes. This sample gives 300,000 to 350,000 distinct CDR3 sequences in total; just over 20% of them show up just once. Together, the top ten hold around 9.6% of the sample. The sequenced sample was PBMCs from blood, obtained 21 months after vaccination. These receptor sequences come from a man between 50 and 70 years old who received an inactivated influenza vaccine. Donor details come from another sample of the same person, matched by shared clones.

The chain joins TRBV6-2 or TRBV6-3 to TRBJ1-5, with D perhaps matching TRBD1 (5 bases). This CDR3 contains 15 residues. V lost 6 bases, J lost 3 bases, and 15 bases lay in between. Looked up from germline, CDR1 is MNHEY and CDR2 is SVGEGT. CDR3 nucleotide sequence: TGTGCCAGCAGGCAGGGTGGGTGGAACAATCAGCCCCAGCATTTT. Its protein product is CASRQGGWNNQPQHF.

The chain employs TRBV2 and TRBJ2-1, with 14 bases identical to TRBD2. The CDR3 runs to 19 residues. The V gene's germline CDR1 is SNHLY and CDR2 FYNNEI. Germline trimming cut 6 bases from V and 8 bases from J; bases unmatched to any gene: 18. In DNA form, the CDR3 reads TGTGCCAGCAGCCCAAGGACTAGCGGGAGGCCTCCACAGACCCATGAGCAGTTCTTC. Its protein is CASSPRTSGRPPQTHEQFF. The full variable domain, in which reference TRBV2 and TRBJ2-1 provide the parts outside the CDR3, is EPEVTQTPSHQVTQMGQEVILRCVPISNHLYFYWYRQILGQKVEFLVSFYNNEISEKSEIFDDQFSVERPDGSNFTLKIRSTKLEDSAMYFCASSPRTSGRPPQTHEQFFGPGTRLTVL.

The chain recombines TRBV6-1 with TRBJ2-3, with 8 bases that match TRBD2. The CDR3 has 17 amino acids. CDR1 and CDR2 from the germline V gene are MNHNS and SASEGT. With V trimmed by 5 bases and J by 2 bases, 12 bases remained unmatched. CDR3 coding DNA: TGTGCCAGCAGTCCTTATAGCGGGGCCACCTCCACAGATACGCAGTATTTT. Translation: CASSPYSGATSTDTQYF.

The genes are TRBV27 and TRBJ2-1, with TRBD1 as a possible D gene (5 bases). From germline, CDR1 is MNHEY and CDR2 SMNVEV (reference sequence). The CDR3 runs to 13 residues. V lost 3 bases, J lost 9 bases, and 12 bases lay in between. The CDR3 spells CASSFPGPSEQFF. In DNA form, the CDR3 reads TGTGCCAGCAGTTTCCCAGGGCCGAGTGAGCAGTTCTTC.

This clonotype was seen a few times. The V gene is TRBV7-2, the J gene TRBJ1-5; 9 nucleotides match TRBD1. Trimming at V came to 1 base and at J to 3 bases, leaving 7 bases not matched to a gene. This CDR3 is 17 amino acids long. Germline V gives CDR1 SGHTA, CDR2 FQGNSA. CDR3 sequence (DNA): TGTGCCAGCAGCTTAGTAGGACAGGGGAGGCCCAATCAGCCCCAGCATTTT. It is translated as CASSLVGQGRPNQPQHF.

A few counts support this clonotype. The chain recombines TRBV20-1 with TRBJ2-7; a weak D match, TRBD2 (6 bases). Deletions cut 6 bases from V and 5 bases from J, with 17 bases between. In germline, CDR1 is DFQATT, CDR2 SNEGSKA (reference sequence). The CDR3 is 13 residues long. For the CDR3, the DNA is TGCAGTGCCCAGCGGGCAGGTCTCAACGAGCAGTACTTC. Translation: CSAQRAGLNEQYF.

This clonotype was picked up a small number of times. The chain is built from TRBV3-1 and TRBJ1-2; weak D call: TRBD1 (5 bases). The CDR3 is 16 amino acids. Germline V gives CDR1 LGHDT, CDR2 YNNKEL (reference sequence). V was trimmed by 4 bases and J by 1 base, leaving 16 bases between them. CDR3 bases: TGTGCCAGCAGCCGAAAAGCGACAGAGCTTAACTATGGCTACACCTTC. It codes for CASSRKATELNYGYTF.

V usage is TRBV19 and J usage is TRBJ1-2; D perhaps matches TRBD1 (6 bases). CDR3 length equals 16 residues. Trimming took off 4 bases at V and 0 bases at J, with 15 bases between the two ends. Germline V gene sequence: CDR1 LNHDA, CDR2 SQIVND (reference sequence). CDR3 DNA: TGTGCCAGTAGTACCAGACTACAGGGAGCTAACTATGGCTACACCTTC. It specifies CASSTRLQGANYGYTF.

Ten or more counts support this clonotype. The J gene is TRBJ1-1, the V gene TRBV29-1; the match to TRBD1 covers 8 bases. CDR1 SQVTM and CDR2 ANQGSEA come from the germline V gene. J was trimmed by 4 bases and V by 6 bases; bases with no gene match: 7. The CDR3 is 13 residues long. CDR3 sequence: CSVRQGSSTEAFF. CDR3 bases: TGCAGCGTCCGACAGGGGTCGAGCACTGAAGCTTTCTTT.

This clonotype was recorded many times. V and J are TRBV5-1 and TRBJ1-1, with D unclear. The CDR3 length is 13 residues. Per the germline V gene, CDR1 is SGHRS and CDR2 is YFSETQ. Between the trimmed V and J ends, which lost 5 bases and 5 bases, there was a span of 13 bases. This CDR3 reads CASRGTERTEAFF. As DNA, the CDR3 is TGCGCCAGCAGGGGAACGGAACGGACTGAAGCTTTCTTT.

This sequence joins TRBV2 and TRBJ2-7; no firm D call. The CDR3 contains 12 residues. Germline CDR1 reads SNHLY; CDR2 reads FYNNEI. The V gene lost 3 bases and the J gene lost 2 bases, with 5 bases spanning the gap. CDR3 sequence: CASSDSPYEQYF. Written as DNA, the CDR3 is TGTGCCAGCAGTGATTCCCCCTACGAGCAGTACTTC.

V usage is TRBV15 and J usage is TRBJ2-4; the match to TRBD1 covers 9 bases. From germline, CDR1 is LNHNV and CDR2 YYDKDF (reference sequence). Germline trimming cut 5 bases from V and 3 bases from J; bases unmatched to any gene: 8. The CDR3 runs to 16 residues. DNA for the CDR3: TGTGCCACCAGCGCCGGGACAGGGATGGACAAAAACATTCAGTACTTC. Protein: CATSAGTGMDKNIQYF. The full variable domain, with the rest looked up from reference TRBV15 and TRBJ2-4, is DAMVIQNPRYQVTQFGKPVTLSCSQTLNHNVMYWYQQKSSQAPKLLFHYYDKDFNNEADTPDNFQSRRPNTSFCFLDIRSPGLGDTAMYLCATSAGTGMDKNIQYFGAGTRLSVL.

The table lists this clonotype with many counts. The rearrangement uses TRBV20-1 and TRBJ1-5; D not resolved. Looked up from germline, CDR1 is DFQATT and CDR2 is SNEGSKA (reference sequence). The CDR3 contains 13 residues. Trimming removed 3 bases from V and 4 bases from J, with 10 bases in between. CDR3 in DNA: TGCAGTGCTAGGGATGGTCTAAATCAGCCCCAGCATTTT. Its translation: CSARDGLNQPQHF.

The chain recombines TRBV20-1 with TRBJ2-1; TRBD1 matches at 11 bases. V shed 5 bases, J shed 10 bases, and the junction held 7 bases outside the gene matches. The CDR3 sequence is 13 residues long. Germline-derived CDR1 and CDR2 are DFQATT and SNEGSKA (reference sequence). For the CDR3, the DNA is TGCAGTGCTGAAGGACAGGGGGCGCGGGAGCAGTTCTTC. This translates into CSAEGQGAREQFF.

Points on this clonotype: Since a much larger clone is just one base distant, this may be a read error. This chain connects TRBV28 to TRBJ1-1; 12 bases line up with TRBD1. In germline, CDR1 is MDHEN, CDR2 SYDVKM. The CDR3 length is 17 residues. CDR3 in DNA: TGTGCCAGCAGTTTAGGGACAGGGGGCATGTGGGGCACTGAAGCTTTATTT. Amino acid sequence: CASSLGTGGMWGTEALF.

This chain links TRBV11-2 with TRBJ1-2; 7 bases are shared with TRBD1. The germline V gene has CDR1 SGHAT and CDR2 FQNNGV. The ends lost 2 bases at V and 6 bases at J; junction bases unmatched: 6. This CDR3 spans 14 amino acids. This CDR3 reads CASSLITTGDGYTF. The CDR3, as DNA: TGTGCCAGCAGCTTAATTACCACAGGGGATGGCTACACCTTC.

The table lists this clonotype with a few counts. The genes are TRBV5-4 and TRBJ2-5, with 7 nucleotides matching TRBD2. The V segment lost 3 bases and the J segment 1 base; nucleotides outside the gene matches: 3. Germline CDR1 and CDR2: SGHNT and YYREEE (reference sequence). CDR3 length: 14 amino acids. The CDR3 here is CASSYGTTQETQYF. The CDR3 DNA is TGTGCCAGCAGCTACGGGACTACCCAAGAGACCCAGTACTTC.

The chain couples TRBV7-2 to TRBJ1-5; no reliable D call. V lost 2 bases to trimming and J lost 4 bases, with 9 bases between them. The CDR3 is 14 residues long. Germline-derived CDR1 and CDR2 are SGHTA and FQGNSA. The CDR3 here is CASSLIASNQPQHF. In nucleotides, the CDR3 is TGTGCCAGCAGCTTAATAGCTTCGAATCAGCCCCAGCATTTT.